Below are 8 T cell receptor beta chains sequenced from a single sample in a study of blood T cell repertoires in COVID-19. Profiled with immunoSEQ multiplex PCR; TCRdb holds only in-frame clones, not every one. Of approximately 46,000 clones in the sample, roughly 82% are singletons; the top ten hold roughly 14%. The material sequenced was peripheral blood. The source is a human donor in a cohort sampled during active COVID-19.

This sequence joins TRBV9 and TRBJ2-3; TRBD2 matches 16 bases. The V segment lost 3 bases and the J segment 1 base; nucleotides outside the gene matches: 8. Germline V gene sequence: CDR1 SGDLS, CDR2 YYNGEE. The CDR3 covers 19 residues. CDR3 loop: CASSAGTSGGATGTDTQYF. The CDR3 coding sequence is TGTGCCAGCAGCGCCGGGACTAGCGGGGGGGCAACTGGCACAGATACGCAGTATTTT.

The J gene is TRBJ2-7, the V gene TRBV3-1 (or the pseudogene TRBV3-2); 9 bases line up with TRBD2. Germline lookup yields CDR1 LGHDT and CDR2 YNNKEL (reference sequence). V dropped 5 bases and J dropped 0; count of bases not matched to a gene: 8. The CDR3 covers 16 residues. CDR3 sequence: CASSGGLAGFSYEQYF. The CDR3 DNA follows: TGTGCCAGCAGCGGGGGGCTAGCGGGATTCTCCTACGAGCAGTACTTC.

J is TRBJ2-3 and V is TRBV5-4; D unclear. Trimming took off 4 bases at V and 2 bases at J, with 2 bases between the two ends. Germline V gene lookup returns CDR1 SGHNT and CDR2 YYREEE (reference sequence). The CDR3 is 11 residues long. The CDR3 here is CASSLTDTQYF. The CDR3 DNA is TGTGCCAGCAGCCTCACAGATACGCAGTATTTT.

CDR3 residues: CASEGGSLGTGELFF. The CDR3 region has the DNA TGCGCCTCGGAGGGCGGGAGTCTCGGCACCGGGGAGCTGTTTTTT. The chain employs TRBV10-1 and TRBJ2-2; 7 bases fit TRBD2. J was trimmed by 4 bases and V by 11 bases; bases with no gene match: 13. The CDR3 contains 15 residues. Germline values: CDR1 WNHNN, CDR2 SYGVQD (reference sequence).

The rearrangement uses TRBV2 and TRBJ1-3; 8 nucleotides agree with TRBD1. CDR1 SNHLY and CDR2 FYNNEI come from the germline V gene. Trimming removed 7 bases from V and 4 bases from J; junction bases left unmatched: 9. The CDR3 totals 15 residues. The CDR3 sequence is CASTEDRGAGNTIYF. CDR3 sequence (DNA): TGTGCCAGCACCGAAGACAGGGGTGCGGGAAACACCATATATTTT.

The V call is TRBV6-5, the J call TRBJ1-1; 7 positions match TRBD1. V gave up 7 bases and J gave up 4 bases; unmatched junction bases: 9. Germline loops: CDR1 MNHEY, CDR2 SVGAGI. This CDR3 is built from 14 residues. The CDR3 reads CASKSATGSTEAFF. In DNA, the CDR3 is TGTGCCAGCAAATCCGCGACAGGGTCCACTGAAGCTTTCTTT.

This chain connects TRBV6-5 to TRBJ2-5, with TRBD2 identical over 7 bases. The germline V gene encodes CDR1 MNHEY and CDR2 SVGAGI. The CDR3 extends over 14 amino acids. Trimming at V came to 5 bases and at J to 6 bases, leaving 9 bases not matched to a gene. The CDR3 is CASSLLGGRQTQYF. CDR3 nucleotides: TGTGCCAGCAGTCTGTTGGGGGGGAGGCAGACCCAGTACTTC.

The genes are TRBV5-6 and TRBJ2-1; D is possibly TRBD2 (7 bases). This CDR3 is built from 15 residues. Trimming cost V 2 bases and J 7 bases, with 16 bases left between them. In germline, CDR1 is SGHDT, CDR2 YYEEEE. In DNA, the CDR3 is TGTGCCAGCAGCTTCGCTCGGGGGGCCTTGAATGAGCAGTTCTTC. This sequence encodes CASSFARGALNEQFF.